Listed here are 24 T cell receptor beta chains from one sample, sequenced in a study of cytomegalovirus exposure and HLA in healthy donors. It was with 60 Vbeta and 13 Jbeta primers that the PCR ran. Sequencing used immunoSEQ multiplex PCR; TCRdb keeps in-frame clones, though not all of them. The table has roughly 140,000 clones, roughly 80% seen once; the top ten hold approximately 1.6%. Source material: PBMCs. The receptors derive from a woman aged 40 to 55 in good health and CMV-seronegative.

This clone has just a few counts. The CDR3 nucleotides are TGTGCCAGCTCACCAGGACACGGAGGGCCTGAAGCTTTCTTT. Protein product: CASSPGHGGPEAFF. The V gene is TRBV18, the J gene TRBJ1-1, with D perhaps matching TRBD1 (5 bases). Germline CDR1 KGHSH, CDR2 LQKENI. Trimming shortened V by 2 bases and J by 6 bases, and 13 bases separated the two germline ends. The CDR3 loop spans 14 amino acids.

The rearrangement joins TRBV2 to TRBJ2-3, with 9 bases that match TRBD2. The germline CDR1 and CDR2 sequences are SNHLY and FYNNEI. There are 16 residues in the CDR3. V lost 2 bases, J lost 2 bases, and 5 bases stayed unmatched. CDR3: CASSEKLAGITDTQYF. DNA for the CDR3: TGTGCCAGCAGTGAAAAGCTAGCGGGGATCACAGATACGCAGTATTTT.

This chain connects TRBV19 to TRBJ2-3; weak D call: TRBD1 (5 bases). The V gene lost 2 bases and the J gene lost 7 bases, with 10 bases spanning the gap. The germline V gene encodes CDR1 LNHDA and CDR2 SQIVND (reference sequence). The CDR3 extends over 13 amino acids. The CDR3 protein is CASSIQGRNTQYF. CDR3 nucleotides: TGTGCCAGTAGTATACAGGGTCGGAATACGCAGTATTTT.

This sequence joins TRBV18 and TRBJ2-1, with 16 bases aligning to TRBD2. CDR1 is KGHSH, CDR2 LQKENI, per germline. The CDR3 has 18 amino acids. With 3 bases clipped from V and 4 bases from J, the junction kept 6 bases outside the gene matches. The CDR3 coding sequence is TGTGCCAGCTCACCCGGGACTAGCGGGGGGGCCGCGTACAATGAGCAGTTCTTC. Its protein is CASSPGTSGGAAYNEQFF.

The chain links TRBV10-2 to TRBJ2-1; 15 bases match TRBD2. Germline loops: CDR1 WSHSY, CDR2 SAAADI. This CDR3 contains 20 residues. Trimming removed 6 bases from V and 1 base from J; junction bases left unmatched: 13. The CDR3 spells CASSPPPGLAGGGSYNEQFF. The CDR3 DNA follows: TGCGCCAGCAGCCCACCCCCGGGACTAGCGGGGGGCGGATCCTACAATGAGCAGTTCTTC.

The chain joins TRBV19 to TRBJ1-5; the match to TRBD1 covers 11 bases. The V gene end was trimmed by 11 bases and the J gene end by 0 bases; junction bases not matched to a gene: 3. The CDR3 has 14 residues. Per germline, CDR1 LNHDA and CDR2 SQIVND (reference sequence). The CDR3 bases are TGTGCCGGGGGACAGGGGGGTAGCAATCAGCCCCAGCATTTT. It yields the protein CAGGQGGSNQPQHF.

The V and J genes are TRBV29-1 and TRBJ2-5, with 7 bases lining up with TRBD2. Per the germline V gene, CDR1 is SQVTM and CDR2 is ANQGSEA. Germline trimming cut 3 bases from V and 2 bases from J; bases unmatched to any gene: 9. The CDR3 has 15 residues. Here the CDR3 DNA reads TGCAGCGTTGACGGATTAGCCGGGGGGCAAGAGACCCAGTACTTC. It is translated as CSVDGLAGGQETQYF.

This clone was picked up a small number of times. The V and J genes are TRBV5-1 and TRBJ2-1; 7 bases align to TRBD1. Germline lookup yields CDR1 SGHRS and CDR2 YFSETQ. The trim removed 0 bases at V and 2 bases at J, leaving 2 bases unmatched. CDR3 length: 15 residues. The CDR3 DNA follows: TGCGCCAGCAGCTTGGGACAGGGACCCTACAATGAGCAGTTCTTC. The encoded protein is CASSLGQGPYNEQFF.

This clone has a handful of counts. The genes are TRBV2 and TRBJ2-1; 7 bases agree with TRBD1. This CDR3 is 14 amino acids long. The V gene's germline CDR1 is SNHLY and CDR2 FYNNEI. V shed 5 bases and J 6 bases; nucleotides not matched to a gene: 7. The CDR3 spells CASSIEGARNEQFF. For the CDR3, the DNA is TGTGCCAGCAGTATCGAGGGGGCTCGCAATGAGCAGTTCTTC.

There are many counts of this clone. V is TRBV4-2 and J is TRBJ2-7, with 10 bases lining up with TRBD2. The J segment lost 1 base and the V segment lost 4 bases, leaving 4 bases of the junction unmatched. The germline gives CDR1 LGHNA, CDR2 YNFKEQ. The CDR3 runs to 15 residues. CDR3 sequence: CASSPGLAESYEQYF. Here the CDR3 DNA reads TGTGCCAGCAGCCCAGGACTAGCGGAGTCCTACGAGCAGTACTTC.

A note on this clone: One end of the junction does not line up with germline, which may come from a read error. The rearrangement uses TRBV2 and TRBJ1-2; D is unclear. Germline V CDR1 and CDR2: SNHLY, FYNNEI. This CDR3 region has 14 residues. CDR3 bases: TGTGCCGGCAGTCAAACAGAACTTAACTATGGCTACACCTTC. Protein product: CAGSQTELNYGYTF.

The rearrangement links TRBV14 to TRBJ2-1; TRBD2 is a possible D gene (7 bases). From germline, CDR1 is SGHDN and CDR2 FVKESK. This CDR3 has 15 residues. Trimming took off 4 bases at V and 4 bases at J, with 14 bases between the two ends. Written as DNA, the CDR3 is TGTGCCAGCAGCCGAAGGGGGGGGGAATACAATGAGCAGTTCTTC. Protein sequence: CASSRRGGEYNEQFF.

The J gene is TRBJ1-2, the V gene TRBV5-1; a weak D match, TRBD1 (6 bases). This CDR3 has 14 residues. The germline gives CDR1 SGHRS, CDR2 YFSETQ. The V gene lost 7 bases and the J gene lost 4 bases, with 17 bases spanning the gap. The CDR3 coding sequence is TGCGCCAGCGCCGAGCTACAGGGTCTCTATGGCTACACCTTC. Translating gives CASAELQGLYGYTF.

The chain couples TRBV30 to TRBJ2-7, with a weak D call TRBD1 (6 bases). The length of the CDR3 is 14 residues. The V and J ends lost 3 bases and 7 bases respectively, with 19 bases between them. CDR1 and CDR2 (germline): GTSNPN, SVGIG (reference sequence). CDR3 coding DNA: TGTGCCTGGAGGAAGACAGGAGGACGCAAAGAGCAGTACTTC. This translates into CAWRKTGGRKEQYF. Drawing the rest from reference TRBV30 and TRBJ2-7, the complete variable domain is SQTIHQWPATLVQPVGSPLSLECTVEGTSNPNLYWYRQAAGRGLQLLFYSVGIGQISSEVPQNLSASRPQDRQFILSSKKLLLSDSGFYLCAWRKTGGRKEQYFGPGTRLTVT.

As DNA, the CDR3 is TGTGCCAGTAGTGGGCCGGGATCTCTATATCAGCCCCAGCATTTT. It encodes CASSGPGSLYQPQHF. V gene TRBV19 combines with J gene TRBJ1-5; D unclear. Trimming shortened V by 5 bases and J by 5 bases, and 16 bases separated the two germline ends. The germline V gene has CDR1 LNHDA and CDR2 SQIVND (reference sequence). The CDR3 runs to 15 residues.

J is TRBJ2-4 and V is TRBV7-8; 8 positions match TRBD2. After removal of 5 bases from V and 1 base from J, the junction contained 4 bases not matched to a gene. Germline values: CDR1 SGHVS, CDR2 FQNEAQ. The CDR3 extends over 15 amino acids. The CDR3 reads CASSPGGWAKNIQYF. In DNA form, the CDR3 reads TGTGCCAGCAGCCCGGGAGGGTGGGCCAAAAACATTCAGTACTTC. Complete variable domain (other parts from reference TRBV7-8 and TRBJ2-4): GAGVSQSPRYKVAKRGQDVALRCDPISGHVSLFWYQQALGQGPEFLTYFQNEAQLDKSGLPSDRFFAERPEGSVSTLKIQRTQQEDSAVYLCASSPGGWAKNIQYFGAGTRLSVL.

This chain joins TRBV9 and TRBJ1-3; a weak D match, TRBD1 (6 bases). The V gene lost 3 bases and the J gene lost 3 bases, with 10 bases spanning the gap. CDR1 is SGDLS, CDR2 YYNGEE, per germline. This CDR3 is built from 14 residues. CDR3 nucleotides: TGTGCCAGCAGCGCGTGGGGGCTTGGAAACACCATATATTTT. Its protein product is CASSAWGLGNTIYF.

The J gene is TRBJ2-7, the V gene TRBV21-1; the table's TRBD2 call for D was not verified on the DNA. TRBV21-1 is noted as a pseudogene. This CDR3 is built from 19 residues. The CDR3 sequence is CASSKVASGRAVGSYEQYF. Written as DNA, the CDR3 is TGTGCCAGCAGCAAAGTGGCTAGCGGGAGGGCCGTCGGTTCCTACGAGCAGTACTTC.

The chain is built from TRBV7-9 and TRBJ2-2, with TRBD1 identical over 8 bases. The junction had 5 bases not matched to a gene; V was cut back by 5 bases and J by 3 bases. CDR3 size: 15 residues. Looked up from germline, CDR1 is SEHNR and CDR2 is FQNEAQ (reference sequence). CDR3 loop: CASSAGTGYTGELFF. The CDR3, as DNA: TGTGCCAGCAGCGCCGGGACAGGCTACACCGGGGAGCTGTTTTTT.

The V gene is TRBV6-1, the J gene TRBJ1-5; D ambiguous. Trimming cost V 6 bases and J 5 bases, with 8 bases left between them. Germline CDR1 is MNHNS and CDR2 is SASEGT. This CDR3 is 12 amino acids long. The chain's CDR3 is CASSRVYQPQHF. As DNA, the CDR3 is TGTGCCAGCAGCCGGGTGTATCAGCCCCAGCATTTT.

This chain uses TRBV19 with TRBJ1-2; TRBD1 agrees at 9 bases. J lost 4 bases, V lost 1 base, and 4 bases had no gene match. The CDR3 length is 15 residues. Germline V lookup: CDR1 LNHDA, CDR2 SQIVND (reference sequence). In DNA, the CDR3 is TGTGCCAGTAGTATAGGGGACAGGGAGGGCTATGGCTACACCTTC. It codes for CASSIGDREGYGYTF. Supplemented by reference TRBV19 and TRBJ1-2, the full variable domain reads DGGITQSPKYLFRKEGQNVTLSCEQNLNHDAMYWYRQDPGQGLRLIYYSQIVNDFQKGDIAEGYSVSREKKESFPLTVTSAQKNPTAFYLCASSIGDREGYGYTFGSGTRLTVV.

CDR3 nucleotide sequence: TGTGCCAGCAGCTACCCCCTAGGGGCGAACACTGAAGCTTTCTTT. The encoded protein is CASSYPLGANTEAFF. This sequence joins TRBV28 and TRBJ1-1, with D possibly being TRBD1 (5 bases). The length of the CDR3 is 15 residues. The V and J ends lost 6 bases and 1 base respectively, with 15 bases between them. Germline CDR1 is MDHEN and CDR2 is SYDVKM.

The chain employs TRBV19 and TRBJ2-2, with D possibly being TRBD1 (6 bases). CDR1 and CDR2 from the germline V gene are LNHDA and SQIVND (reference sequence). The CDR3 is 15 amino acids. V was trimmed by 5 bases and J by 5 bases, leaving 15 bases between them. CDR3: CASSPNRVLTGELFF. The CDR3 DNA is TGTGCCAGTAGTCCGAACAGGGTATTGACCGGGGAGCTGTTTTTT.

This chain joins TRBV6-1 and TRBJ2-1; TRBD2 matches 7 bases. J lost 7 bases, V lost 2 bases, and 5 bases had no gene match. The CDR3 runs 14 residues. Germline lookup yields CDR1 MNHNS and CDR2 SASEGT. The CDR3 loop reads CASSEPGGSNEQFF. As DNA, the CDR3 is TGTGCCAGCAGTGAACCGGGAGGATCGAATGAGCAGTTCTTC.